Detailed here is one T cell receptor (beta chain). The sample belongs to a study of blood T cell repertoires in COVID-19. As for the study in general: The United States, Italy and Spain supplied acute and convalescent COVID-19 samples. T cells, B-cell-depleted T cells, or PBMCs provided the cDNA or gDNA that served as material.

Authors' data handling: Amplifying reference gene primers gave estimates of nucleated cell counts. Clones were read by immunoSEQ multiplex PCR, and TCRdb kept only the in-frame ones, dropping some. From that table come the V and J calls and clone size; the DNA was used to work out D and trimming. The data show over 85,000 clones, less than 75% seen once. This CDR3 is 15 amino acids long. Germline V gives CDR1 MNHEY, CDR2 SVGAGI. V shed 6 bases and J shed 0 bases, with 11 bases lying between them. This rearrangement joins TRBV6-5 to TRBJ2-2, with D maybe TRBD1 (5 bases). The TCR was taken from a woman aged 55-70 years with acute or convalescent COVID-19. Sequencing was carried out using peripheral blood. The CDR3 sequence is CASSIRQTNTGELFF. The DNA for the CDR3 is TGTGCCAGCAGCATCCGACAGACGAACACCGGGGAGCTGTTTTTT.